Shown below are 20 T cell receptor beta chains from a single sample sequenced in a study of regulatory T cells in long-lasting Graves disease. The sample's time point: newly diagnosed GD, antithyroid drugs for less than 3 months. PBMC-extracted RNA yielded the TCR library. iRepertoire HTBI primers and Arm-PCR of CDR3 regions built TCR beta libraries. One entry per CDR3 protein, called by TCRdb with MiXCR from the multiplex PCR reads. The sample contains approximately 350,000 distinct CDR3 sequences, around 16% of which appear only once. This sample was shared with a second study, whose subject was T cells in Graves' hyperthyroidism and ophthalmopathy.

Material: peripheral blood mononuclear cells (PBMCs), obtained at new diagnosis, from a patient treated with antithyroid drugs. The source of these receptors is a woman between 18 and 30 years old with Graves disease.

The rearrangement links TRBV7-8 to TRBJ1-1; D gene unclear. This CDR3 comprises 12 residues. Germline lookup yields CDR1 SGHVS and CDR2 FQNEAQ. V lost 4 bases and J 7 bases, leaving 10 bases between the germline ends. The CDR3 sequence: CASSSDYGEAFF. CDR3 DNA sequence: TGTGCCAGCAGCTCCGATTACGGTGAAGCTTTCTTT.

Remarks on this clonotype: A far bigger clonotype differs at one base, so this is likely a read error. The rearrangement uses TRBV7-9 and TRBJ2-7, with D possibly TRBD2 on 6 matching bases. V was trimmed by 1 base and J by 7 bases, leaving 11 bases between them. The CDR3 sequence is 13 residues long. Per the germline V gene, CDR1 is SEHNR and CDR2 is FQNEAQ (reference sequence). The CDR3 region has the DNA TGTGCCAGCAGCTTAGGCGGGACGGAGGAGCAGTACTTC. Amino acids: CASSLGGTEEQYF. Filled out from reference TRBV7-9 and TRBJ2-7, the complete variable domain reads DTGVSQNPRHKITKRGQNVTFRCDPISEHNRLYWYRQTLGQGPEFLTYFQNEAQLEKSRLLSDRFSAERPKGSFSTLEIQRTEQGDSAMYLCASSLGGTEEQYFGPGTRLTVT.

The chain combines TRBV10-3 with TRBJ1-2; 7 positions match TRBD1. Per germline, CDR1 ENHRY and CDR2 SYGVKD. Trimming took 7 bases from V and 0 from J; bases not matched to a gene: 2. The CDR3 is made up of 13 amino acids. CDR3 DNA sequence: TGTGCCATCAATACAGGGGCTAACTATGGCTACACCTTC. This sequence encodes CAINTGANYGYTF.

This clonotype was observed many times. V is TRBV2 and J is TRBJ2-7; D is uncertain. This CDR3 has 13 residues. Germline lookup yields CDR1 SNHLY and CDR2 FYNNEI. The V end lost 5 bases, the J end lost 6 bases, and 14 bases lay between the germline ends. CDR3 protein: CASSPNALGEQYF. The CDR3 DNA follows: TGTGCCAGCAGTCCGAATGCTCTCGGCGAGCAGTACTTC.

This clonotype has a count of ten or more. The chain has TRBV30 and TRBJ2-5; D unclear. Germline V gives CDR1 GTSNPN, CDR2 SVGIG (reference sequence). The germline V and J ends were trimmed by 2 bases and 5 bases, with 6 bases remaining between them. This CDR3 has 11 amino acids. CDR3: CAWSSLETQYF. The CDR3 DNA sequence: TGTGCCTGGAGTTCCCTGGAGACCCAGTACTTC.

The chain links TRBV4-1 to TRBJ2-3, with D possibly matching TRBD1 (5 bases). Germline CDR1 MGHRA, CDR2 YSYEKL. This CDR3 is 15 amino acids long. V lost 6 bases and J lost 0, with 13 bases in between. CDR3 amino acids: CASRHAGPSTDTQYF. Here the CDR3 DNA reads TGCGCCAGCAGGCACGCAGGGCCCAGCACAGATACGCAGTATTTT.

The chain carries TRBV20-1 and TRBJ1-6; no reliable D call. The germline gives CDR1 DFQATT, CDR2 SNEGSKA (reference sequence). This CDR3 spans 12 amino acids. V was clipped by 5 bases and J by 8 bases, with 10 bases between them. CDR3 DNA sequence: TGCAGTGCTCCGCGACCATATTCACCCCTCCACTTT. Translating it yields CSAPRPYSPLHF.

There are a few counts of this clonotype. The chain has TRBV24-1 and TRBJ2-1; D might be TRBD1 (7 bases). The CDR3 length is 20 residues. The germline CDR1 and CDR2 sequences are KGHDR and SFDVKD. Between the trimmed V and J ends, which lost 5 bases and 4 bases, there was a span of 29 bases. CDR3 region: CATSVKRSGWIQGRYNEQFF. Here the CDR3 DNA reads TGTGCCACCAGTGTCAAAAGGTCGGGCTGGATACAGGGGAGGTACAATGAGCAGTTCTTC.

This clonotype was observed many times. This rearrangement joins TRBV18 to TRBJ2-3; no firm D call. This CDR3 has 12 residues. Germline values: CDR1 KGHSH, CDR2 LQKENI. The germline V and J ends were trimmed by 2 bases and 4 bases, with 4 bases remaining between them. The CDR3 DNA sequence: TGTGCCAGCTCACCAGCTGCAGATACGCAGTATTTT. It codes for CASSPAADTQYF. The full variable domain, its missing parts supplied by reference TRBV18 and TRBJ2-3, is NAGVMQNPRHLVRRRGQEARLRCSPMKGHSHVYWYRQLPEEGLKFMVYLQKENIIDESGMPKERFSAEFPKEGPSILRIQQVVRGDSAAYFCASSPAADTQYFGPGTRLTVL.

This sequence joins TRBV10-3 and TRBJ1-4, with 7 bases aligning to TRBD1. This CDR3 is built from 15 residues. V lost 2 bases, J lost 0 bases, and 0 bases stayed unmatched. Germline-derived CDR1 and CDR2 are ENHRY and SYGVKD. This chain's CDR3 is CAISEGTATNEKLFF. The CDR3 DNA follows: TGTGCCATCAGTGAGGGGACAGCAACTAATGAAAAACTGTTTTTT.

A note on this clonotype: With a much larger clone just one base away, this may be a read error. The chain joins TRBV6-2 or TRBV6-3 to TRBJ2-1; TRBD2 aligns across 12 bases. CDR1 is MNHEY and CDR2 is SVGEGT in the germline V gene. This CDR3 has 18 amino acids. V was clipped by 4 bases and J by 7 bases; unmatched bases: 14. DNA for the CDR3: TGTGCCAGCAGTTTGAGTCTAGCGGGAGGGCCCCGGGGGAATGAGCAGTTCTTC. This encodes CASSLSLAGGPRGNEQFF.

This clonotype was seen ten or more times. The gene calls are TRBV5-1 and TRBJ2-1; TRBD2 matches at 11 bases. Looked up from germline, CDR1 is SGHRS and CDR2 is YFSETQ. The length of the CDR3 is 17 residues. The V segment lost 0 bases and the J segment 3 bases; nucleotides outside the gene matches: 5. This chain's CDR3 is CASSLGGTSGFYNEQFF. The DNA of the CDR3 is TGCGCCAGCAGCTTGGGAGGGACTAGCGGATTCTACAATGAGCAGTTCTTC.

The chain carries TRBV19 and TRBJ2-2; TRBD1 agrees at 7 bases. Trimming removed 10 bases from V and 5 bases from J; junction bases left unmatched: 13. This CDR3 has 15 amino acids. Looked up from germline, CDR1 is LNHDA and CDR2 is SQIVND (reference sequence). The DNA of the CDR3 is TGTGCCACAAGGAGACAGGGCAGTGAAACCGGGGAGCTGTTTTTT. This gives the protein CATRRQGSETGELFF.

V is TRBV9 and J is TRBJ2-3; D is uncertain. The germline gives CDR1 SGDLS, CDR2 YYNGEE. This CDR3 is built from 11 residues. The V and J ends lost 3 bases and 5 bases respectively, with 4 bases between them. The CDR3 sequence is CASSGVDTQYF. CDR3 in DNA: TGTGCCAGCAGCGGGGTAGATACGCAGTATTTT.

This clonotype was observed once. The chain uses TRBV20-1 and TRBJ1-1, with D tentatively TRBD1 (6 bases). The CDR3 extends over 16 amino acids. V lost 1 base and J 1 base, leaving 16 bases between the germline ends. Germline CDR1 reads DFQATT; CDR2 reads SNEGSKA (reference sequence). CDR3 DNA sequence: TGCAGTGCTAGAGCCCCGGGGGGCCCTCAGAACACTGAAGCTTTCTTT. Its protein is CSARAPGGPQNTEAFF.

The table lists this clonotype with many counts. The CDR3 loop is CASSGLIFGGYTF. The DNA for the CDR3 is TGTGCCAGCAGTGGACTGATCTTCGGCGGCTACACCTTC. The rearrangement joins TRBV28 to TRBJ1-2; no clear D gene. Between the trimmed V and J ends, which lost 5 bases and 8 bases, there was a span of 15 bases. Germline V gene sequence: CDR1 MDHEN, CDR2 SYDVKM. This CDR3 has 13 amino acids.

This clonotype was recorded at least ten times. The chain employs TRBV2 and TRBJ2-3; 10 nucleotides align to TRBD1. Germline-derived CDR1 and CDR2 are SNHLY and FYNNEI. The CDR3 runs to 17 residues. Trimming at V came to 4 bases and at J to 3 bases, leaving 10 bases not matched to a gene. The CDR3 spells CASSAGETGGLTDTQYF. The CDR3 DNA reads TGTGCCAGCAGTGCCGGGGAGACAGGGGGCTTGACAGATACGCAGTATTTT.

The chain uses TRBV20-1 and TRBJ1-4; no firm D call. Per germline, CDR1 DFQATT and CDR2 SNEGSKA (reference sequence). V was shortened by 0 bases and J by 8 bases, with 10 bases between the two germline ends. The CDR3 spans 13 residues. CDR3 nucleotides: TGCAGTGCTAGAGAAGGTCCGGGGGAAAAACTGTTTTTT. As protein: CSAREGPGEKLFF.

There are many counts of this clonotype. The V and J genes are TRBV7-2 and TRBJ2-5; D might be TRBD2 (5 bases). The V end was cut by 2 bases, the J end by 0 bases, with 16 bases between. Germline loops: CDR1 SGHTA, CDR2 FQGNSA. The CDR3 has 17 residues. This chain's CDR3 is CASSLPRGQINQETQYF. In nucleotides, the CDR3 is TGTGCCAGCAGCTTACCCCGAGGGCAGATTAACCAAGAGACCCAGTACTTC.

The table lists this clonotype with many counts. The chain uses TRBV30 and TRBJ2-7, with 7 bases identical to TRBD1. Looked up from germline, CDR1 is GTSNPN and CDR2 is SVGIG (reference sequence). The CDR3 is 12 amino acids. V was clipped by 4 bases and J by 2 bases; unmatched bases: 2. CDR3 in DNA: TGTGCCTGGACTGACAGGGCCTACGAGCAGTACTTC. This encodes CAWTDRAYEQYF.